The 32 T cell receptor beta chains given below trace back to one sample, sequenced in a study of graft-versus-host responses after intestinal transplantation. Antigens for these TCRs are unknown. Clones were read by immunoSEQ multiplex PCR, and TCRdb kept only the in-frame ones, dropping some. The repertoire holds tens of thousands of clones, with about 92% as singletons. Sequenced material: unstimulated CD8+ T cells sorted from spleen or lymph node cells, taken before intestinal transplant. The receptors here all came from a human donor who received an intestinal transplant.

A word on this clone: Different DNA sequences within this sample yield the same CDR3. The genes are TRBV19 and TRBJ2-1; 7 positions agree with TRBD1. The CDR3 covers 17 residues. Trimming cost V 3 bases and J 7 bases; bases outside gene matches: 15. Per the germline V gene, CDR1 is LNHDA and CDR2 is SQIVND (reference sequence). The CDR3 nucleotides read TGTGCCAGTAGTATTATTTTCGGAACAGGGGTAATGAATGAGCAGTTCTTC. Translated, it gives CASSIIFGTGVMNEQFF. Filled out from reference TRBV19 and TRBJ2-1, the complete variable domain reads DGGITQSPKYLFRKEGQNVTLSCEQNLNHDAMYWYRQDPGQGLRLIYYSQIVNDFQKGDIAEGYSVSREKKESFPLTVTSAQKNPTAFYLCASSIIFGTGVMNEQFFGPGTRLTVL.

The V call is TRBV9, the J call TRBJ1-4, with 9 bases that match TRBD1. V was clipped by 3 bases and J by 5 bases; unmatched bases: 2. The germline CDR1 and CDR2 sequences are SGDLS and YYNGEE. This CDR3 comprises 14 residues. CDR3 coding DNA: TGTGCCAGCAGCGCCGGGACAGGGAATGAAAAACTGTTTTTT. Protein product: CASSAGTGNEKLFF.

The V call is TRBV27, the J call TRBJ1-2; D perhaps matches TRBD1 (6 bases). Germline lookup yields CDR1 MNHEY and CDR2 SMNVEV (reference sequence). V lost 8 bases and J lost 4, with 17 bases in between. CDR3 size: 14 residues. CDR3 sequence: CASGGAGDVYGYTF. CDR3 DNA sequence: TGTGCCAGCGGTGGGGCAGGGGACGTCTATGGCTACACCTTC.

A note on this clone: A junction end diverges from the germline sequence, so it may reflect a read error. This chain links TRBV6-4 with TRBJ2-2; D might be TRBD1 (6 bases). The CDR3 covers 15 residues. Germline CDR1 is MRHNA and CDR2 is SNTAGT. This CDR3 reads CASRGRDNYTGELFF. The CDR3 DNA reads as TGTGCCAGCAGGGGCCGGGACAACTACACCGGGGAACTGTTTTTT.

CDR3 sequence reads: CASSPRQGLNIQYF. The CDR3, as DNA: TGTGCCAGCAGCCCCCGACAGGGTCTAAACATTCAGTACTTC. The chain joins TRBV11-3 to TRBJ2-4; 7 bases fit TRBD1. CDR3 length equals 14 residues. CDR1 is SGHNT, CDR2 YENEEA, per germline. The trim removed 5 bases at V and 6 bases at J, leaving 7 bases unmatched.

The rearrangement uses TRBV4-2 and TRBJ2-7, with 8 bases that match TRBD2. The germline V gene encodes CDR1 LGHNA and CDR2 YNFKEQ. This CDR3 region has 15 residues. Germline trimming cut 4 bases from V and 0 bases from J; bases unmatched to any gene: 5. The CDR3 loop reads CASSPTSASSYEQYF. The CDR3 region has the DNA TGTGCCAGCAGCCCGACTAGCGCGAGCTCCTACGAGCAGTACTTC.

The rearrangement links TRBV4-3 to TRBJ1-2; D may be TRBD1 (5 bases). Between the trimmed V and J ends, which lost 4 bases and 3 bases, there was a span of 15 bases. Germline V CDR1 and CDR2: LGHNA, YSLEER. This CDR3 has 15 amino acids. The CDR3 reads CASSPTVGRDYGYTF. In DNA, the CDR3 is TGCGCCAGCAGCCCGACAGTCGGTCGTGACTATGGCTACACCTTC.

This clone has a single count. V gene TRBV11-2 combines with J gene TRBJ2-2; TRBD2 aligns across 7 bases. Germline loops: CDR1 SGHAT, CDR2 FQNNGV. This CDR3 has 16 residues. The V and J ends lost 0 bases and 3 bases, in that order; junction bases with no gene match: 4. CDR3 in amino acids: CASSLDLGGYTGELFF. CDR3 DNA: TGTGCCAGCAGCTTAGATTTGGGGGGGTACACCGGGGAGCTGTTTTTT.

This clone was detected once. The CDR3 region has the DNA TGTGCCAGCAGCTTAAGCGGCACCTACGAGCAGTACTTC. Translation: CASSLSGTYEQYF. V is TRBV7-8 and J is TRBJ2-7; a weak D match, TRBD2 (5 bases). Deletions cut 2 bases from V and 2 bases from J, with 7 bases between. The CDR3 has 13 amino acids. The germline V gene encodes CDR1 SGHVS and CDR2 FQNEAQ. Variable domain in full (rest from reference TRBV7-8 and TRBJ2-7): GAGVSQSPRYKVAKRGQDVALRCDPISGHVSLFWYQQALGQGPEFLTYFQNEAQLDKSGLPSDRFFAERPEGSVSTLKIQRTQQEDSAVYLCASSLSGTYEQYFGPGTRLTVT.

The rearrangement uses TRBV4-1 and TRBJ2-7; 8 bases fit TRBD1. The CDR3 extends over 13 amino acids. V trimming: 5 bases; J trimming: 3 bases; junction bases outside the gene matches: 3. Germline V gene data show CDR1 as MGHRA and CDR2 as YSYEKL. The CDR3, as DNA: TGCGCCAGCAGCTCCGGACAGGGCTACGAGCAGTACTTC. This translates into CASSSGQGYEQYF.

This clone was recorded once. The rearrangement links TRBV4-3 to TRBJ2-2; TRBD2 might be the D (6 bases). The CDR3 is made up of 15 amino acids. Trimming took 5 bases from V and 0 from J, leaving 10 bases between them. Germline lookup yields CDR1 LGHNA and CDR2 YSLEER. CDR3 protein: CASSMGLSNTGELFF. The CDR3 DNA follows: TGCGCCAGCAGCATGGGACTTTCGAACACCGGGGAGCTGTTTTTT.

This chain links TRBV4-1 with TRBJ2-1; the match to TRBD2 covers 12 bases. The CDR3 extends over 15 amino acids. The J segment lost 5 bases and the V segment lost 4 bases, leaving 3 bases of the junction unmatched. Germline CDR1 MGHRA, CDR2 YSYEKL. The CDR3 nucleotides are TGCGCCAGCAGCCTAAGACTAGCGGGGGACAATGAGCAGTTCTTC. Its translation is CASSLRLAGDNEQFF.

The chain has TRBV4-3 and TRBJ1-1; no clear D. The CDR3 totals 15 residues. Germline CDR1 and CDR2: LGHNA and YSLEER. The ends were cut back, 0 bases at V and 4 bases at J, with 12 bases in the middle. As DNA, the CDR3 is TGCGCCAGCAGCCAAGATGTTATCGGAGGCACTGAAGCTTTCTTT. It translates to CASSQDVIGGTEAFF.

CDR3 bases: TGTGCCAGCAGCTGGACAGGGGAAGCTTTCTTT. It specifies CASSWTGEAFF. The rearrangement uses TRBV5-5 and TRBJ1-1; TRBD1 aligns across 8 bases. Germline V lookup: CDR1 SGHKS, CDR2 YYEKEE (reference sequence). The CDR3 length is 11 residues. The trim removed 3 bases at V and 8 bases at J, leaving 0 bases unmatched. The full variable domain, completed using reference TRBV5-5 and TRBJ1-1, is DAGVTQSPTHLIKTRGQQVTLRCSPISGHKSVSWYQQVLGQGPQFIFQYYEKEERGRGNFPDRFSARQFPNYSSELNVNALLLGDSALYLCASSWTGEAFFGQGTRLTVV.

CDR3 sequence reads: CASSTGPSYGYTF. In nucleotides, the CDR3 is TGTGCCAGTAGTACAGGGCCTAGCTATGGCTACACCTTC. The chain combines TRBV19 with TRBJ1-2, with D tentatively TRBD1 (5 bases). There are 13 residues in the CDR3. Looked up from germline, CDR1 is LNHDA and CDR2 is SQIVND (reference sequence). Trimming pared 4 bases from V and 4 bases from J, leaving 10 bases between.

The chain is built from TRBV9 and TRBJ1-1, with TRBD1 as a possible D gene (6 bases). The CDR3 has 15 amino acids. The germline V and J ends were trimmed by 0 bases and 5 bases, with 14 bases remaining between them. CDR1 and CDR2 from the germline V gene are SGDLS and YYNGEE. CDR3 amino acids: CASSVDGGLPTEAFF. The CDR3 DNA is TGTGCCAGCAGCGTAGATGGGGGCCTTCCTACTGAAGCTTTCTTT.

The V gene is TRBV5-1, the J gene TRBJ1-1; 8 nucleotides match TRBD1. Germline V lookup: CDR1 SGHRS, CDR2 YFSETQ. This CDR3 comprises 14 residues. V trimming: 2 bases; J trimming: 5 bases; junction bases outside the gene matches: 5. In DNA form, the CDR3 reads TGCGCCAGCAGCTTCAGGACAGGGTGGACTGAAGCTTTCTTT. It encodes CASSFRTGWTEAFF.

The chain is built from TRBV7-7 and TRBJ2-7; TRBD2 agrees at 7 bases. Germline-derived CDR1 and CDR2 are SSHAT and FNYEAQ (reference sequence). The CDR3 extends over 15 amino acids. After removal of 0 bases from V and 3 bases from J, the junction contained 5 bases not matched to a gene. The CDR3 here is CASSLAWGGDYEQYF. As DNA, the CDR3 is TGTGCCAGCAGCTTAGCGTGGGGGGGAGACTACGAGCAGTACTTC.

CDR3 protein: CASSGRRSGNTIYF. In DNA, the CDR3 is TGTGCCAGCAGCGGCCGGAGGTCCGGAAACACCATATATTTT. The chain is built from TRBV7-9 and TRBJ1-3; no clear D. CDR1 and CDR2 (germline): SEHNR, FQNEAQ (reference sequence). The length of the CDR3 is 14 residues. Trimming left V 5 bases short and J 4 bases short, with 12 bases between.

The chain's CDR3 is CASMAGSSYEQYF. In nucleotides, the CDR3 is TGTGCCAGCATGGCGGGGAGCTCCTACGAGCAGTACTTC. This sequence joins TRBV27 and TRBJ2-7; the D gene is possibly TRBD2 (6 bases). The CDR3 sequence is 13 residues long. The V end was cut by 7 bases, the J end by 0 bases, with 10 bases between. CDR1 is MNHEY, CDR2 SMNVEV, per germline (reference sequence).

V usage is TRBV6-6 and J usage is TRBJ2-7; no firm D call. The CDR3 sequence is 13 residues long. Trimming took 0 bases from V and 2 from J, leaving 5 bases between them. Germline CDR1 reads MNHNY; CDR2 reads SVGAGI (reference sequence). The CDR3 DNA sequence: TGTGCCAGCAGTTACTCGACTCCCTACGAGCAGTACTTC. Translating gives CASSYSTPYEQYF.

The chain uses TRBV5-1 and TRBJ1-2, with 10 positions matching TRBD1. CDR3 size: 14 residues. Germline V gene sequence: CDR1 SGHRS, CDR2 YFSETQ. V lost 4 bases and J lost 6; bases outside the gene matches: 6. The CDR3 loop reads CASSAGQGKNGYTF. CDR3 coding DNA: TGCGCCAGCAGCGCGGGACAGGGGAAAAATGGCTACACCTTC.

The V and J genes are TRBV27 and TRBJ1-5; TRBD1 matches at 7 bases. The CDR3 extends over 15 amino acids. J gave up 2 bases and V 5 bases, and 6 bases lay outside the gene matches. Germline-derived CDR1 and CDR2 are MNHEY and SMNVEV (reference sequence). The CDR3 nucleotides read TGTGCCAGCAGTCAATCAACAGGGGGCAATCAGCCCCAGCATTTT. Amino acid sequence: CASSQSTGGNQPQHF.

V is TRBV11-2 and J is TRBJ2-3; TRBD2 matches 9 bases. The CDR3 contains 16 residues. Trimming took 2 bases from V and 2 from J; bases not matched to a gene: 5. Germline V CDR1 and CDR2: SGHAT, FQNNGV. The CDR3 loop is CASSLSPGLATDTQYF. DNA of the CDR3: TGTGCCAGCAGCTTATCGCCGGGACTAGCCACAGATACGCAGTATTTT.

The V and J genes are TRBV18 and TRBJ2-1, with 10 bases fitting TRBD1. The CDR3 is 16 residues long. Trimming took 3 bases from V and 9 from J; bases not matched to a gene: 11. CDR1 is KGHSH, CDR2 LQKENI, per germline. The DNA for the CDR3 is TGTGCCAGCTCACCCTCGGGGACAGGGGATCGGAGTGAGCAGTTCTTC. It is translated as CASSPSGTGDRSEQFF.

CDR3 region: CASSYSVGGGTEAFF. In DNA, the CDR3 is TGTGCCAGCAGTTACTCTGTGGGGGGAGGCACTGAAGCTTTCTTT. The J gene is TRBJ1-1, the V gene TRBV6-5; perhaps TRBD1 as D (5 bases). Per the germline V gene, CDR1 is MNHEY and CDR2 is SVGAGI. V was shortened by 0 bases and J by 4 bases, with 12 bases between the two germline ends. This CDR3 is built from 15 residues.

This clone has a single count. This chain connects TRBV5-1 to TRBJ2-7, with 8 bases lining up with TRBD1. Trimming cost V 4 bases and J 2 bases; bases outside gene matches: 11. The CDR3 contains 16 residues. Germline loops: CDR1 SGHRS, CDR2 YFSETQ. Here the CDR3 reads CASSLLPGQVTYEQYF. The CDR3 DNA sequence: TGCGCCAGCAGCCTTCTACCGGGACAGGTAACCTACGAGCAGTACTTC.

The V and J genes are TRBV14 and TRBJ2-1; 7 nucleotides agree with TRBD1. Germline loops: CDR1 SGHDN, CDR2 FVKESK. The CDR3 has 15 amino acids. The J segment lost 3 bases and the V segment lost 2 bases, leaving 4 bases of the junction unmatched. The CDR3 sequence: CASSQTGDNYNEQFF. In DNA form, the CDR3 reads TGTGCCAGCAGCCAAACAGGGGACAACTACAATGAGCAGTTCTTC.

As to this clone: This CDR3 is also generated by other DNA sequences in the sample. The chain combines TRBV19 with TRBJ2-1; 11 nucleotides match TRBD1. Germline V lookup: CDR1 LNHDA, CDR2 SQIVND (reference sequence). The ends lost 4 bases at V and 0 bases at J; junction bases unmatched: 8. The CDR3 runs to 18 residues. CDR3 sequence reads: CASSTGQGAWSSYNEQFF. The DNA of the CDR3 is TGTGCCAGTAGTACCGGACAGGGGGCGTGGAGCTCCTACAATGAGCAGTTCTTC.

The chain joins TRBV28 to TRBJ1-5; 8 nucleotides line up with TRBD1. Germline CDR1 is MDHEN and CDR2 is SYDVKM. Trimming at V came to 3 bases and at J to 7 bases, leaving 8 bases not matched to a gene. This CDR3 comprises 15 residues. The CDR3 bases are TGTGCCAGCAGTTTCCAAGACAGGGGTCAACAGCCCCAGCATTTT. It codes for CASSFQDRGQQPQHF.

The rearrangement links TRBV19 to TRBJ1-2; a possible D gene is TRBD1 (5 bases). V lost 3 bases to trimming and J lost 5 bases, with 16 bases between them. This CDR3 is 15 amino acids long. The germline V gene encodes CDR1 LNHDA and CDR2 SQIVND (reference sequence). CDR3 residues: CASSIVSSGVYGYTF. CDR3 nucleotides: TGTGCCAGTAGTATTGTTAGTTCGGGGGTTTATGGCTACACCTTC.

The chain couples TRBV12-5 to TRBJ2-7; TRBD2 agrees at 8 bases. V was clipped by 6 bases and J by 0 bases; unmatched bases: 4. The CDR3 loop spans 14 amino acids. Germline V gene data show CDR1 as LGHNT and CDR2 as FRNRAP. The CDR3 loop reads CASGERGSSYEQYF. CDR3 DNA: TGTGCTAGTGGGGAGCGGGGGAGCTCCTACGAGCAGTACTTC.